Listed here are 17 T cell receptor beta chains from one sample, sequenced in a study of shared clonotypes between healthy human individuals. The method was immunoSEQ multiplex PCR; TCRdb's version includes in-frame clones alone and lacks a portion of them. Of more than 2 million clones listed, roughly 95% are singletons. The sample comprised naive CD4+ T cells sorted from blood. Subset denoted: CD45RA+ positively selected. The receptors derive from a man younger than 30 in good health.

The rearrangement uses TRBV7-9 and TRBJ2-1; tentatively, D is TRBD2 (5 bases). The CDR3 sequence is 15 residues long. CDR1 and CDR2 (germline): SEHNR, FQNEAQ (reference sequence). Between the trimmed V and J ends, which lost 3 bases and 4 bases, there was a span of 13 bases. The CDR3 is CASSLVAWEYNEQFF. The CDR3 DNA is TGTGCCAGCAGCTTGGTAGCGTGGGAGTACAATGAGCAGTTCTTC.

This chain links TRBV11-2 with TRBJ2-2; possibly TRBD2 for D (5 bases). V was pared by 7 bases and J by 0 bases, with 15 bases between. This CDR3 contains 16 residues. CDR1 SGHAT and CDR2 FQNNGV come from the germline V gene. The CDR3 DNA sequence: TGTGCCAGCACCACCCGAGCGGCGACGAACACCGGGGAGCTGTTTTTT. Residues: CASTTRAATNTGELFF.

Concerning this clone itself: The sample contains more than one DNA sequence encoding this CDR3. The V gene is TRBV5-1, the J gene TRBJ2-3, with TRBD1 as a possible D gene (6 bases). V was trimmed by 0 bases and J by 4 bases, leaving 9 bases between them. This CDR3 has 14 residues. The germline V gene encodes CDR1 SGHRS and CDR2 YFSETQ. Here the CDR3 DNA reads TGCGCCAGCAGCTTGGGGCAGGGGTCAGATACGCAGTATTTT. This sequence encodes CASSLGQGSDTQYF.

Concerning this clone: The junction shows a germline mismatch at one end, possibly a read error. The sample contains more than one DNA sequence encoding this CDR3. The chain carries TRBV7-7 and TRBJ2-5; possible D gene TRBD2, 6 bases. CDR1 is SSHAT, CDR2 FNYEAQ, per germline (reference sequence). This CDR3 contains 13 residues. The CDR3 protein is CASSLGGPETQYF. In DNA, the CDR3 is TGTGCTAGCAGCTTAGGAGGGCCCGAGACCCAGTACTTC.

Notes on this clone: The same CDR3 arises from other DNA sequences in this sample as well. The chain uses TRBV7-2 and TRBJ2-7, with 8 bases fitting TRBD1. Looked up from germline, CDR1 is SGHTA and CDR2 is FQGNSA. Unmatched junction bases numbered 5, after V lost 1 base and J lost 3 bases. CDR3 length equals 15 residues. The chain's CDR3 is CASSLVGTGDYEQYF. DNA of the CDR3: TGTGCCAGCAGCTTAGTGGGGACAGGCGACTACGAGCAGTACTTC. The full variable domain, its missing parts supplied by reference TRBV7-2 and TRBJ2-7, is GAGVSQSPSNKVTEKGKDVELRCDPISGHTALYWYRQSLGQGLEFLIYFQGNSAPDKSGLPSDRFSAERTGGSVSTLTIQRTQQEDSAVYLCASSLVGTGDYEQYFGPGTRLTVT.

The chain links TRBV5-8 to TRBJ2-4; 7 positions agree with TRBD2. V dropped 5 bases and J dropped 8; count of bases not matched to a gene: 10. Germline V gene sequence: CDR1 SGHTS, CDR2 YDEGEE. The CDR3 covers 14 residues. CDR3 protein: CASRIGGTLDIQYF. DNA of the CDR3: TGTGCCAGCAGGATCGGGGGGACCCTTGACATTCAGTACTTC.

The chain recombines TRBV6-1 with TRBJ1-6; D gene uncertain. CDR3 size: 14 residues. V dropped 3 bases and J dropped 8 bases, with 11 bases sitting between them. Germline V gene data show CDR1 as MNHNS and CDR2 as SASEGT. The CDR3 sequence: CASSEIGSYSPLHF. The DNA of the CDR3 is TGTGCCAGCAGTGAGATTGGCTCATATTCACCCCTCCACTTT.

This chain links TRBV19 with TRBJ1-5; tentatively, D is TRBD1 (5 bases). The germline gives CDR1 LNHDA, CDR2 SQIVND (reference sequence). V lost 3 bases and J 6 bases, leaving 9 bases between the germline ends. The CDR3 extends over 13 amino acids. The CDR3 bases are TGTGCCAGTAGTATGGCAGGGACTCAGCCCCAGCATTTT. As protein: CASSMAGTQPQHF.

Here the CDR3 DNA reads TGTGCCAGCAGCTTGGGGGTCGTTTCGAACACCGGGGAGCTGTTTTTT. Amino acid sequence: CASSLGVVSNTGELFF. The gene calls are TRBV5-4 and TRBJ2-2; D uncertain. The germline V gene encodes CDR1 SGHNT and CDR2 YYREEE (reference sequence). This CDR3 is 16 amino acids long. V shed 0 bases and J shed 0 bases, with 9 bases lying between them.

The chain recombines TRBV28 with TRBJ1-2; D is perhaps TRBD1 (6 bases). Trimming stripped 4 bases from V and 4 bases from J, with 19 bases between. CDR3 length equals 16 residues. Germline V gene data show CDR1 as MDHEN and CDR2 as SYDVKM. CDR3 sequence reads: CASSSGGKGAPYGYTF. The DNA of the CDR3 is TGTGCCAGCAGTTCGGGGGGCAAAGGGGCCCCCTATGGCTACACCTTC.

This clone was detected only once. The genes are TRBV5-6 and TRBJ2-7; D not resolved. The CDR3 spans 16 residues. Germline V CDR1 and CDR2: SGHDT, YYEEEE. V was cut by 2 bases and J by 3 bases, with 18 bases left in between. The CDR3 region is CASSLSPDWGSYEQYF. CDR3 bases: TGTGCCAGCAGCTTATCACCCGACTGGGGAAGCTACGAGCAGTACTTC.

The J gene is TRBJ2-7, the V gene TRBV7-2, with 7 bases identical to TRBD1. CDR1 and CDR2 from the germline V gene are SGHTA and FQGNSA. The trim removed 5 bases at V and 1 base at J, leaving 8 bases unmatched. The CDR3 consists of 15 residues. CDR3 in amino acids: CASSRLQGPSYEQYF. The CDR3 DNA reads as TGTGCCAGCAGCCGTTTACAGGGGCCTTCCTACGAGCAGTACTTC.

The chain couples TRBV28 to TRBJ1-3; D is uncertain. Trimming cost V 6 bases and J 0 bases, with 9 bases left between them. Germline CDR1 and CDR2: MDHEN and SYDVKM. The CDR3 contains 14 residues. CDR3 loop: CASSPTDSGNTIYF. DNA for the CDR3: TGTGCCAGCAGCCCAACAGACTCTGGAAACACCATATATTTT.

The table lists this clone with a count of one. The chain carries TRBV4-2 and TRBJ2-1, with 9 bases identical to TRBD2. The V segment lost 0 bases and the J segment 3 bases; nucleotides outside the gene matches: 6. The CDR3 covers 17 residues. CDR1 is LGHNA, CDR2 YNFKEQ, per germline. The CDR3 sequence: CASSQDLRRGGYNEQFF. CDR3 coding DNA: TGTGCCAGCAGCCAAGATCTAAGGCGGGGGGGCTACAATGAGCAGTTCTTC.

The chain combines TRBV28 with TRBJ1-5; D is possibly TRBD1 (5 bases). This CDR3 comprises 15 residues. Germline V CDR1 and CDR2: MDHEN, SYDVKM. The ends were cut back, 6 bases at V and 3 bases at J, with 15 bases in the middle. The CDR3 sequence is CASSPGGTFNQPQHF. CDR3 sequence (DNA): TGTGCCAGCAGCCCGGGAGGGACGTTCAATCAGCCCCAGCATTTT.

The chain combines TRBV19 with TRBJ2-7, with TRBD2 matching over 7 bases. The germline V gene encodes CDR1 LNHDA and CDR2 SQIVND (reference sequence). Trimming took 4 bases from V and 1 from J; bases not matched to a gene: 4. The CDR3 consists of 14 residues. The CDR3 protein is CASSKTSKSYEQYF. The CDR3 DNA reads TGTGCCAGTAGTAAGACTAGCAAATCCTACGAGCAGTACTTC. Filled out from reference TRBV19 and TRBJ2-7, the complete variable domain reads DGGITQSPKYLFRKEGQNVTLSCEQNLNHDAMYWYRQDPGQGLRLIYYSQIVNDFQKGDIAEGYSVSREKKESFPLTVTSAQKNPTAFYLCASSKTSKSYEQYFGPGTRLTVT.

This rearrangement joins TRBV28 to TRBJ2-7; possibly TRBD1 for D (6 bases). The CDR3 consists of 15 residues. V lost 5 bases and J 4 bases, leaving 18 bases between the germline ends. Germline CDR1 reads MDHEN; CDR2 reads SYDVKM. CDR3 DNA: TGTGCCAGCAGTCTCCCGGGACAACTGACTTACGAGCAGTACTTC. This codes for CASSLPGQLTYEQYF.